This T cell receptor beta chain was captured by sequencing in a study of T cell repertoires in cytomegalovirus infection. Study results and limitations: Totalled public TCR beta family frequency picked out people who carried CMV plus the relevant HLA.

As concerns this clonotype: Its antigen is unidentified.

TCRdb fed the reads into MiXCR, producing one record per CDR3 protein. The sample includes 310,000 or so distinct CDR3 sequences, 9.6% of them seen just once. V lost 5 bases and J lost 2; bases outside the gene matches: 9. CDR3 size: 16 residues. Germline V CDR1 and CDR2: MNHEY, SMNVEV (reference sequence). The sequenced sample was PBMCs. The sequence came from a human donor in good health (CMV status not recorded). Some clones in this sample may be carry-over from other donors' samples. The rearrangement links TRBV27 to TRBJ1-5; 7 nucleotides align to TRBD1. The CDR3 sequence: CASSIRTGVGNQPQHF. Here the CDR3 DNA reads TGTGCCAGCAGTATACGCACAGGGGTCGGCAATCAGCCCCAGCATTTT.